This T cell receptor (beta chain) was captured in a study of T cell repertoires in cytomegalovirus infection. Each CDR3 protein gets one entry after TCRdb re-called the reads with MiXCR. The data contain hundreds of thousands of distinct CDR3 sequences, about 9.1% of them singletons. Many counts were recorded for this clonotype. V lost 6 bases to trimming and J lost 6 bases, with 12 bases between them. The germline CDR1 and CDR2 sequences are SGHTA and FQGNSA. This CDR3 comprises 13 residues. The TCR originated in a human donor in good health (CMV status not recorded). Some clones in this sample may be carry-over from other donors' samples. The gene calls are TRBV7-2 and TRBJ1-5; D possibly corresponds to TRBD1 (5 bases). Source material: PBMCs. The CDR3 sequence is CASSPRGGQPQHF. The CDR3 nucleotides read TGTGCCAGCAGTCCCCGCGGGGGTCAGCCCCAGCATTTT.